The rows below give T cell receptor beta chains drawn from one sample of a study of identical twins. Via MiXCR, TCRdb re-called the 5' RACE reads, giving one row per CDR3 protein. Among roughly 480,000 distinct CDR3 sequences listed, roughly 24% were seen once. These records were also assigned to another study, of T cells expressing NK-cell markers.

Sequenced material: CD4+ T cells sorted from blood. The origin of the receptors is a young woman in good health. The CDR3 runs from the conserved cysteine through the conserved F or W. D genes are given only for firm matches. Rows give clone size only sometimes, using once, few, many, or a class for an expanded clone.

D	V	size	J	DNA	CDR3
TRBD1	TRBV20-1	few	TRBJ1-4	TGCAGTGCTCGGACAGGGGTTAATGAAAAACTGTTTTTT	CSARTGVNEKLFF
-	TRBV6-2/TRBV6-3	-	TRBJ2-5	TGTGCCAGCAGTTACTCGAAGGCCTATTCCCAGACCCAGTACTTC	CASSYSKAYSQTQYF
-	TRBV7-9	few	TRBJ1-4	TGTGCCAGCAGCTCCGGGCAGACTGCTCCTAATGAAAAACTGTTTTTT	CASSSGQTAPNEKLFF
-	TRBV12-3/TRBV12-4	-	TRBJ2-1	TGTGCCAGCAGCCTGGATTTAAGGGGTTGGAACAATGAGCAGTTCTTC	CASSLDLRGWNNEQFF
-	TRBV6-2/TRBV6-3	few	TRBJ2-1	TGTGCCAGCAGTAGATCGGGAGTGTGGTATCTTCGTGAGCAGTTCTTC	CASSRSGVWYLREQFF
-	TRBV5-1	-	TRBJ2-3	TGCGCCAGCAGCTTCCCGAACCAGGGTAGGACGCAGTATTTT	CASSFPNQGRTQYF
-	TRBV20-1	-	TRBJ2-3	TGCAGTGCTACGCCATGGGACCATACGCAGTATTTT	CSATPWDHTQYF
TRBD2	TRBV10-2	few	TRBJ2-1	TGCGCCAGCCAGACTAGCGGGGGGACGGAGCAGTTCTTC	CASQTSGGTEQFF
-	TRBV20-1	few	TRBJ2-6	TGCAGTGCTAGAGCGGGCTCTGGGGCCAACGTCCTGACTTTC	CSARAGSGANVLTF
-	TRBV5-1	-	TRBJ2-1	TGCGCCAGCAGGTCGGTCAGTTGGAATGAGCAGTTCTTC	CASRSVSWNEQFF
-	TRBV5-3	-	TRBJ2-5	TGTGCCACCTATCTTGTACTGGGGGCCGGGCCCGGCGAGACCCAGTACTTC	CATYLVLGAGPGETQYF
TRBD1	TRBV20-1	few	TRBJ2-5	TGCAGTGCCTCCGCGGGCGGGGACAGGGGGGAGACCCAGTACTTC	CSASAGGDRGETQYF
TRBD2	TRBV20-1	-	TRBJ2-1	TGCAGTGCCTTCGGACTAGCGGGATCAAATGAGCAGTTCTTC	CSAFGLAGSNEQFF
-	TRBV12-3/TRBV12-4	-	TRBJ1-1	TGTGCCAGCAGAAAAAAACAGGACACTGAAGCTTTCTTT	CASRKKQDTEAFF
-	TRBV29-1	-	TRBJ1-1	TGCAGCGTCCTACGGATGAACACTGAAGCTTTCTTT	CSVLRMNTEAFF
-	TRBV6-2/TRBV6-3	-	TRBJ1-1	TGTGCCAGCACCTTATCCGCGGGACGGCCGAACACTGAAGCTTTCTTT	CASTLSAGRPNTEAFF
-	TRBV5-1	few	TRBJ2-1	TGCGCCAGCAGTAACGGGAGCTCCTACAATGAGCAGTTCTTC	CASSNGSSYNEQFF
TRBD1	TRBV7-9	-	TRBJ1-2	TGTGCCAGCAGCCTAGGGGGGACAGGGGCGAGGGACTATGGCTACACCTTC	CASSLGGTGARDYGYTF
-	TRBV29-1	-	TRBJ2-1	TGCAGCGTTAGAGAGGCGGCTCGTGGGGATGAGCAGTTCTTC	CSVREAARGDEQFF
TRBD2	TRBV18	-	TRBJ2-1	TGTGCCAGCTCACCACCGAGTGGGACTAGCGTGAACAATGAGCAGTTCTTC	CASSPPSGTSVNNEQFF
-	TRBV20-1	-	TRBJ1-3	TGCAGTGTCGCGCAGGGAAACACCATATATTTT	CSVAQGNTIYF
-	TRBV15	few	TRBJ2-5	TGTGCCACCAGCAGAGGGGGAGCTAGCTGGGGAAAAGAGACCCAGTACTTC	CATSRGGASWGKETQYF
-	TRBV12-3/TRBV12-4	few	TRBJ2-4	TGTGCCAGCAGCCCTACAGTAGCCAAAAACATTCAGTACTTC	CASSPTVAKNIQYF
-	TRBV7-9	-	TRBJ2-1	TGTGCCAGCAGCTTTACCTTCTCCTACAATGAGCAGTTCTTC	CASSFTFSYNEQFF
-	TRBV12-3/TRBV12-4	-	TRBJ2-2	TGTGCCAGCACCGAAGGACCCAACACGAACACCGGGGAGCTGTTTTTT	CASTEGPNTNTGELFF
TRBD1	TRBV12-3/TRBV12-4	-	TRBJ2-1	TGTGCCAGCAGTCCGAGTGGGGGACAGGGGTTCGAGTTCTTC	CASSPSGGQGFEFF
-	TRBV12-3/TRBV12-4	-	TRBJ2-7	TGTGCCAGCAGTTCGGTCGGCGGCAGCCTCTCCTACGAGCAGTACTTC	CASSSVGGSLSYEQYF
TRBD1	TRBV10-3	-	TRBJ2-3	TGTGCCATCAGGGAGCGACAGGGGCACACAGATACGCAGTATTTT	CAIRERQGHTDTQYF
TRBD2	TRBV10-2	once	TRBJ2-5	TGCGCCAGCAGCCTGACTAGCGGGAGAGTGACCCAGTACTTC	CASSLTSGRVTQYF
-	TRBV9	-	TRBJ1-1	TGTGCCAGCAGCCCCCACAGGGATAACACTGAAGCTTTCTTT	CASSPHRDNTEAFF
TRBD2	TRBV7-2	-	TRBJ2-2	TGTGCCAGCAGCCTTAGCGGGGATCCGAACACCGGGGAGCTGTTTTTT	CASSLSGDPNTGELFF
TRBD1	TRBV15	few	TRBJ2-3	TGTGCCACCCGTCTGCGGACAGGGGGCACAGATACGCAGTATTTT	CATRLRTGGTDTQYF
-	TRBV4-2	-	TRBJ2-2	TGTGCCAGCAGCCAAGATCTTCCCTACGGGAACACCGGGGAGCTGTTTTTT	CASSQDLPYGNTGELFF
TRBD2	TRBV20-1	-	TRBJ2-3	TGCAGTGCAAGCTCCCCCCAGCGGGAGGGCCGAGATACGCAGTATTTT	CSASSPQREGRDTQYF
-	TRBV10-3	few	TRBJ1-1	TGTGCCATCAGGGCGACAGCTGAAGCTTTCTTT	CAIRATAEAFF
TRBD2	TRBV5-1	-	TRBJ2-5	TGCGCCAGCAGCGATAGACTAGCGGGGGGGCAAGAGACCCAGTACTTC	CASSDRLAGGQETQYF
-	TRBV3-1	few	TRBJ1-1	TGTGCCAGCAGCCAAGCGACGGCTGAAGCTTTCTTT	CASSQATAEAFF
TRBD1	TRBV10-3	-	TRBJ1-1	TGTGCCATCAGGGGCCCCGGGACAGGGGGCAACACTGAAGCTTTCTTT	CAIRGPGTGGNTEAFF
TRBD2	TRBV29-1	few	TRBJ2-2	TGCAGCGTTGATGGGCTAGCGGGGAACACCGGGGAGCTGTTTTTT	CSVDGLAGNTGELFF
TRBD2	TRBV5-5	-	TRBJ2-7	TGTGCCAGCAGCCCTGGGCCTAGCGGGAGGCGCGAGCAGTACTTC	CASSPGPSGRREQYF